Listed here is a single T cell receptor beta chain. The CDR3 totals 20 residues. V lost 0 bases to trimming and J lost 6 bases; unmatched junction nucleotides: 13. The V gene's germline CDR1 is LGHNA and CDR2 YSLEER. This entry is derived from a study of blood T cell repertoires in COVID-19. Looking at the study overall: Material from acute and convalescent COVID-19 was sourced from the United States, Italy and Spain. The cDNA or gDNA used as material had been derived from T cells, B-cell-depleted T cells, or PBMCs.

Authors' data handling: Researchers report that nucleated cell counts were estimated from reference gene primer amplification. TCRdb's copy holds only in-frame clones and misses some; the assay was immunoSEQ multiplex PCR. The DNA gave D and trimming, while V, J and clone size come from that table. The table lists 130,000 or so clones, around 89% of them singletons. Sequenced sample: peripheral blood. The TCR sequence derives from a man in his 70s with active COVID-19. The chain has TRBV4-3 and TRBJ2-1, with TRBD2 matching over 14 bases. The CDR3 DNA follows: TGCGCCAGCAGCCAAGAGACTAGCGGGAGGGCCCTAACACCCTCCAATGAGCAGTTCTTC. Translation gives CASSQETSGRALTPSNEQFF.